This T cell receptor beta chain stems from a study of naive and memory T cell subsets. This clonotype was counted a few times. The antigen remains undetermined. Ligated cDNA underwent four rounds of PCR with nested alpha and beta constant region primers and SP2. One entry per CDR3 protein results from TCRdb running MiXCR on the 5' RACE reads. The data hold about 62,000 distinct CDR3 sequences, with 7% to 8% observed a single time. With 8 bases removed from V and 5 bases from J, the gap between germline ends came to 12 bases. This CDR3 comprises 12 residues. Germline V CDR1 and CDR2: MNHEY, SMNVEV (reference sequence). The library had UMIs added by 3' ligation of an oligonucleotide to TCR cDNA. Whole blood, about 2.5 ml, came from adult healthy volunteers. Reverse transcription used DNase-treated unsorted total RNA, aiming for roughly 1 to 1,100 ng. Findings of the study overall: This RNA-based method may be sensitive to activation-related transcript changes.

The chain has TRBV27 and TRBJ1-2, with a possible D match to TRBD1 (6 bases). The TCR was taken from a female donor in good health. The CDR3 DNA is TGTGCCAGCCGCCAGGGGACGTATGGCTACACCTTC. Protein: CASRQGTYGYTF.